One TCR beta chain is described in this entry. The data stem from a study of T cell changes during pregnancy in multiple sclerosis. Trimming pared 0 bases from V and 6 bases from J, leaving 9 bases between. The CDR3 totals 13 residues. CDR1 and CDR2 (germline): MNHEY, SVGAGI. The protocol was immunoSEQ multiplex PCR, while the TCRdb copy is restricted to in-frame clones and leaves out a portion. The data show over 25,000 clones, 75% to 90% seen once. The chain uses TRBV6-5 and TRBJ2-7; D is perhaps TRBD2 (5 bases). Sequencing used CD8+ T cells from peripheral blood mononuclear cells, obtained after pregnancy. This TCR derives from a female donor with multiple sclerosis, enrolled in a pregnancy study. The CDR3 protein is CASSYSIGVEQYF. The CDR3 DNA sequence: TGTGCCAGCAGTTACTCGATCGGGGTCGAGCAGTACTTC.